This TCR beta chain was profiled in a study of T-cell memory formation after mild COVID-19 (dated by TCRdb to 2020 to 2023). About the full investigation: TCR sequence clusters from the two donors were largely donor specific. In a couple of donors, T-cell clones that expanded and contracted after mild COVID-19 were followed by sequencing TCRalpha and TCRbeta repertoires longitudinally. Two young, previously healthy adult volunteers, one female and one male, were included in the cohort.

Ficoll-Paque density gradient centrifugation was the method used to isolate PBMCs. Results and caveats for the whole study, not just this receptor: Only a couple of mild cases were covered in the study, and larger cohorts including severe cases with pre-infection samples were considered necessary. The second-wave clones that peaked on day 37 were not confirmed to be SARS-CoV-2 specific. Balanced CD4/CD8 phenotypes were observed for clones contracting from day 15 to 85, whereas a bias towards CD4+ was observed for a second wave of clones expanding from day 15 to 37. Some responding clones were detected in pre-infection memory, which suggested that pre-existing cross-reactive memory T cells had joined the SARS-CoV-2 response. Contracting CD4+ clones were located mainly in the CM and EM memory subsets, whereas CD8+ clones were found to be enriched in EMRA.

TCRdb records Illumina NovaSeq 6000 as the sequencer. Using 5'RACE with constant-segment primers, TCRalpha and TCRbeta cDNA libraries were constructed, with sample barcodes and unique molecular identifiers added in the process. RNA was extracted from every sample with Trizol reagent. Amplification of the libraries took two PCR steps, and the second step added a second sample barcode plus Illumina TruSeq adapters. Sequencing of the libraries was done on an Illumina NovaSeq, producing 2 x 150 bp paired-end reads. In the original analysis: Demultiplexing of reads and collapsing into UMI-guided consensus sequences were performed with migec v1.2.7. With mixcr v2.1.11, UMI consensuses were aligned to TRA and TRB V and J templates and assembled into clonotypes. Expanded or contracted clonotypes were those called significant by both edgeR and NoisET, with noise models trained on biological replicates. For edgeR calls, a false discovery rate-adjusted p below 0.01 and a log2 fold-change threshold of 1 were applied. As an exploratory analysis of dynamics, max-normalized trajectories of the 1000 most abundant clonotypes were examined by PCA with hierarchical clustering. Each responding clone was given a CD4 or CD8 phenotype based on the CD4+ and CD8+ repertoires, which had been sequenced separately. Clones were called with MiXCR by TCRdb after fastp trimmed the public reads at Q25, and only in-frame beta chains were retained. One record per CDR3 amino acid sequence lists the most common genes and DNA. TCRdb, rather than the study authors, made the V and J calls. The sample yields roughly 400,000 distinct CDR3 sequences; roughly 17% were counted once. The ten largest clones add up to under 25% of the sample.

With respect to this clonotype: The antigen it recognizes is unknown. No much larger clone exists at a distance of one base, and base qualities are not known.

The CDR1 and CDR2 encoded by the germline V gene (reference sequence) are SEHNR and FQNEAQ. There are 15 amino acids in the CDR3, from cysteine to phenylalanine inclusive. Solely the CDR3 DNA is kept, with 45 bases framed from the first base. Here V drops 5 bases and J drops 9 bases, and the junction holds 9 bases not matched to any gene. The clonotype was recovered from a man aged 18 to 30 who had mild COVID-19 (a few samples of this study predate the infection). The sample titles of this study are shuffled in the database, so cell type and time point are left out; the donor was told from shared clones. This sequence uses TRBV7-9 and TRBJ1-6; 8 junctional bases match TRBD1. Sequenced input: PBMCs or a T cell subset sorted from them (not recorded which). CDR3 sequence: CASSTSTGVSSPLHF. The DNA sequence is given as TGTGCCAGCAGCACCTCGACAGGGGTTAGTTCACCCCTCCACTTT.